This section outlines one T cell receptor beta chain sequence together with its context. The protocol was immunoSEQ multiplex PCR, while the TCRdb copy is restricted to in-frame clones and leaves out a portion. The sample carries roughly 100,000 clones, 86% recorded once. This sample was taken from a study of radiation and T cells in renal cell carcinoma. As for the study in general: Nephrectomy followed 15 Gy stereotactic body radiation by 4 weeks.

Time point reported: baseline pretreatment blood. Treatment meaning: 15 Gy SBRT to primary tumor, nephrectomy 4 weeks later. Serial blood draws occurred at baseline and 2 and 4 weeks post-SBRT. The tumor was a clear cell renal cell carcinoma. This material consisted of blood, taken from a patient whose treatment included radiotherapy and nephrectomy. The TCR was taken from a man aged 50-60 years with renal cell carcinoma.

The CDR3 region is CASRSTGRYGYTF. CDR3 bases: TGTGCCAGCAGGTCGACAGGGAGGTATGGCTACACCTTC. This chain joins TRBV6-4 and TRBJ1-2; 7 nucleotides align to TRBD1. The CDR3 runs 13 residues. Germline V gene lookup returns CDR1 MRHNA and CDR2 SNTAGT. The V and J ends lost 6 bases and 5 bases, in that order; junction bases with no gene match: 6.